Presented here are 9 T cell receptor beta chains from one specimen sequenced in a study of CDR3 diversity in severe acne (dated by TCRdb to the late 2010s). The protocol used for the library was PCR. TCRdb lists the instrument as Illumina HiSeq 2000. TCRdb reprocessing: public reads trimmed at Q25 with fastp, clones called with MiXCR, in-frame beta chains kept. Duplicate CDR3 protein sequences are folded into a single record with the most common DNA and genes. The sample contains about 85,000 distinct CDR3 sequences, about half of them found a single time. The ten largest make up around 9.1% of the sample. What was sequenced was blood. Receptor source: a male donor in good health, serving as a control.

A word on this clonotype: A read error may be the cause here, since a much bigger clone is one base away. CDR3 loop: CACSSTRTGGANYGYTF. The CDR3 DNA follows: TGTGCCTGTAGTTCCACCCGTACAGGGGGAGCTAACTATGGCTACACCTTC. The rearrangement links TRBV19 to TRBJ1-2, with TRBD1 matching over 8 bases. The CDR3 is made up of 17 amino acids. CDR1 is LNHDA and CDR2 is SQIVND in the germline V gene (reference sequence).

The chain is built from TRBV24-1 and TRBJ1-5, with a tentative D call TRBD1 (6 bases). Trimming took off 8 bases at V and 8 bases at J, with 15 bases between the two ends. This CDR3 has 13 residues. Germline V CDR1 and CDR2: KGHDR, SFDVKD. CDR3 DNA: TGTGCCACCACCACTACAGGGAACAAGCCCCAGCATTTT. Its translation: CATTTTGNKPQHF.

In this sample, this clonotype turned up many times. The chain combines TRBV5-6 with TRBJ2-1; D is undetermined. This CDR3 is built from 12 residues. V dropped 2 bases and J dropped 3 bases, with 3 bases sitting between them. CDR1 is SGHDT and CDR2 is YYEEEE in the germline V gene. The CDR3 bases are TGTGCCAGCAGCTTACGCTACAATGAGCAGTTCTTC. Amino acids: CASSLRYNEQFF. Complete variable domain (other parts from reference TRBV5-6 and TRBJ2-1): DAGVTQSPTHLIKTRGQQVTLRCSPKSGHDTVSWYQQALGQGPQFIFQYYEEEERQRGNFPDRFSGHQFPNYSSELNVNALLLGDSALYLCASSLRYNEQFFGPGTRLTVL.

This clonotype is medium-sized in the sample. This chain links TRBV10-3 with TRBJ2-2, with D perhaps being TRBD1 or TRBD2 (5 bases each). Trimming cost V 10 bases and J 3 bases, with 15 bases left between them. The CDR3 consists of 14 residues. Looked up from germline, CDR1 is ENHRY and CDR2 is SYGVKD. As DNA, the CDR3 is TGTGCCACGGAAGGGGACGCTGACACCGGGGAGCTGTTTTTT. This codes for CATEGDADTGELFF.

Many counts were recorded for this clonotype. CDR3 sequence reads: CASSITEGGSTDTQYF. The DNA of the CDR3 is TGTGCCAGCAGCATAACCGAGGGGGGGAGCACAGATACGCAGTATTTT. The gene calls are TRBV5-6 and TRBJ2-3, with D possibly TRBD2 on 7 matching bases. From germline, CDR1 is SGHDT and CDR2 YYEEEE. V was cut by 4 bases and J by 0 bases, with 15 bases left in between. The CDR3 consists of 16 residues.

The sample holds many counts of this clonotype. For the CDR3, the DNA is TGTGCCGGGACCCTTAGCGGGAGTATCTACGAGCAGTACTTC. Translated: CAGTLSGSIYEQYF. V usage is TRBV30 and J usage is TRBJ2-7; TRBD2 matches at 9 bases. Germline CDR1 and CDR2: GTSNPN and SVGIG (reference sequence). The CDR3 length is 14 residues. V shed 8 bases, J shed 3 bases, and the junction held 11 bases outside the gene matches.

This chain joins TRBV7-2 and TRBJ2-3, with 8 nucleotides matching TRBD2. Germline CDR1 and CDR2: SGHTA and FQGNSA. V dropped 8 bases and J dropped 2; count of bases not matched to a gene: 6. This CDR3 region has 14 residues. The CDR3 sequence is CASSPSGFTDTQYF. The CDR3 nucleotides are TGTGCCAGCTCCCCTAGCGGGTTCACAGATACGCAGTATTTT. Full variable domain (rest looked up from reference TRBV7-2 and TRBJ2-3): GAGVSQSPSNKVTEKGKDVELRCDPISGHTALYWYRQSLGQGLEFLIYFQGNSAPDKSGLPSDRFSAERTGGSVSTLTIQRTQQEDSAVYLCASSPSGFTDTQYFGPGTRLTVL.

The chain uses TRBV7-2 and TRBJ2-5; D unclear. The J call may be mistaken, given a closer DNA end match to TRBJ2-1. Germline V lookup: CDR1 SGHTA, CDR2 FQGNSA. CDR3 length: 11 amino acids. Written as DNA, the CDR3 is TGTGCCAGCAGCCTATTTATGGAGCAGTTCTTC. Amino acids: CASSLFMEQFF.

This clonotype has only a few counts. The CDR3 sequence is CASSLGYRKMDGYTF. CDR3 sequence (DNA): TGTGCCAGCAGCTTAGGGTACAGGAAAATGGATGGCTACACCTTC. This rearrangement joins TRBV7-2 to TRBJ1-2, with a weak D call TRBD1 (5 bases). With 1 base removed from V and 6 bases from J, the gap between germline ends came to 15 bases. This CDR3 comprises 15 residues. Germline lookup yields CDR1 SGHTA and CDR2 FQGNSA.